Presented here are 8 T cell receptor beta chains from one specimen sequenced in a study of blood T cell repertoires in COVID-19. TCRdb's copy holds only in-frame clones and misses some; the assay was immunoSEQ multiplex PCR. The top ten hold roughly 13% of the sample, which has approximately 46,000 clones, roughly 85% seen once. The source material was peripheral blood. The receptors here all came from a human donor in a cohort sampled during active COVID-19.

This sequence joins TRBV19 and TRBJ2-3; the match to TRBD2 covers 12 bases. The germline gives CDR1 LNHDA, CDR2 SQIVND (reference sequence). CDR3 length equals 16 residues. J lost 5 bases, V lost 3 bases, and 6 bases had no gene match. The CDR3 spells CASSIVETSGRDTQYF. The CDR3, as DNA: TGTGCCAGTAGTATCGTGGAGACTAGCGGGAGAGATACGCAGTATTTT.

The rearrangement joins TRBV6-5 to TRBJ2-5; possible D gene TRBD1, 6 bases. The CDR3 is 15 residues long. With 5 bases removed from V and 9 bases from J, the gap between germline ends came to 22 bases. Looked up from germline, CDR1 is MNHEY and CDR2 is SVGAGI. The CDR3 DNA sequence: TGTGCCAGCAGTCTCATCGGACAGAGCCTAGGGGCCCAGTACTTC. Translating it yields CASSLIGQSLGAQYF.

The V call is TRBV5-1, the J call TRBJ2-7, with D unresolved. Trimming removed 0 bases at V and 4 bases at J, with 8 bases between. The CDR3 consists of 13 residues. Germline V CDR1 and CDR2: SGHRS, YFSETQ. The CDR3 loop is CASSLAPVYEQYF. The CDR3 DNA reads TGCGCCAGCAGCTTGGCCCCGGTTTACGAGCAGTACTTC. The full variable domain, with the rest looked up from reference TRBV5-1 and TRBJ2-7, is KAGVTQTPRYLIKTRGQQVTLSCSPISGHRSVSWYQQTPGQGLQFLFEYFSETQRNKGNFPGRFSGRQFSNSRSEMNVSTLELGDSALYLCASSLAPVYEQYFGPGTRLTVT.

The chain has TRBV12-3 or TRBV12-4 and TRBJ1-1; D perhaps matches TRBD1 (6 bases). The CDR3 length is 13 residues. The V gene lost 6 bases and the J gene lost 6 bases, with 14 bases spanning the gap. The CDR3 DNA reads TGTGCCAGCAGCCTTGGGGGGGGCGCTGAAGCTTTCTTT. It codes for CASSLGGGAEAFF.

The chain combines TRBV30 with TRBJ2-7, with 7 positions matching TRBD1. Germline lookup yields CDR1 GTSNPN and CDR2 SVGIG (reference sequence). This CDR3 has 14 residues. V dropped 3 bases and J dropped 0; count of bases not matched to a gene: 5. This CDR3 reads CAWRIAGGSYEQYF. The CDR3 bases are TGTGCCTGGAGAATTGCAGGGGGCTCCTACGAGCAGTACTTC.

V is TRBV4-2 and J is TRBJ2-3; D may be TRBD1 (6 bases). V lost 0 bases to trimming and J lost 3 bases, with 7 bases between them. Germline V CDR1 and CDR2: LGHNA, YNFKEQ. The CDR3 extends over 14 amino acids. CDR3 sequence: CASSQDQGTDTQYF. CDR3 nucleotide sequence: TGTGCCAGCAGCCAAGACCAGGGGACAGATACGCAGTATTTT.

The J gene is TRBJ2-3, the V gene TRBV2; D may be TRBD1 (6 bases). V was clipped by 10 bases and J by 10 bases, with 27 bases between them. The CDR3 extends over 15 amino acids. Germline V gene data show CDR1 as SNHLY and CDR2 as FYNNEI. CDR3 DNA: TGTGCCACACAGCTCGGGACAATGGGGTTATATGCGCAGTATTTT. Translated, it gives CATQLGTMGLYAQYF.

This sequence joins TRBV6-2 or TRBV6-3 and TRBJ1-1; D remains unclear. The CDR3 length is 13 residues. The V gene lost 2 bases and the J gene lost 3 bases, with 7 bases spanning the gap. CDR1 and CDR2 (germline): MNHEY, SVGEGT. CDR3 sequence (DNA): TGTGCCAGCAGTTACGGCCGGGACACTGAAGCTTTCTTT. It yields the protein CASSYGRDTEAFF.